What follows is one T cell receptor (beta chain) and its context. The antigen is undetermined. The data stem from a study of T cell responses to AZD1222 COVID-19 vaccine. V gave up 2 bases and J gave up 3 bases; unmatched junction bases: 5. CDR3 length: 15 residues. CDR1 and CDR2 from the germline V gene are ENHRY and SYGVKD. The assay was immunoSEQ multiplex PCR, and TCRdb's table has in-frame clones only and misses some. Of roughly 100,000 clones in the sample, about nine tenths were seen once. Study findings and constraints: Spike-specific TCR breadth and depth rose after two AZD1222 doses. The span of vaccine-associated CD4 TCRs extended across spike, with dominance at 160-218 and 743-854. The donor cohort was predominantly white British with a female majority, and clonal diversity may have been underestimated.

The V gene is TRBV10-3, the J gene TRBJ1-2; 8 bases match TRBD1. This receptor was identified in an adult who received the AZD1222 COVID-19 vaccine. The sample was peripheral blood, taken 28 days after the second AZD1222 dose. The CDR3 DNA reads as TGTGCCATCAGTGAGGGAGACAGGGGTGACTATGGCTACACCTTC. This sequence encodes CAISEGDRGDYGYTF.